Following are 7 T cell receptor beta chains from one sample sequenced in a study of cytomegalovirus exposure and HLA in healthy donors. It was with 60 Vbeta and 13 Jbeta primers that the PCR ran. Only in-frame clones appear in the TCRdb table, and some are missing; sequencing was by immunoSEQ multiplex PCR. This table has about 240,000 clones, around four fifths appearing once. Source material: PBMCs. All receptors derive from a boy between 5 and 17 years old in good health and CMV-seronegative.

The J gene is TRBJ2-3, the V gene TRBV7-9, with 8 bases lining up with TRBD2. Per germline, CDR1 SEHNR and CDR2 FQNEAQ (reference sequence). The CDR3 length is 13 residues. The V segment lost 0 bases and the J segment 14 bases; nucleotides outside the gene matches: 7. CDR3 bases: TGTGCCAGCAGCTTAGCTAGCGGGGCCCAGGGGTATTTT. As protein: CASSLASGAQGYF.

This chain links TRBV11-3 with TRBJ1-2, with a weak D call TRBD1 (6 bases). The germline V and J ends were trimmed by 0 bases and 5 bases, with 13 bases remaining between them. The CDR3 runs 15 residues. The germline V gene encodes CDR1 SGHNT and CDR2 YENEEA. The CDR3 nucleotides read TGTGCCAGCAGCTTAGATTCCGCAGGGGAATATGGCTACACCTTC. Translating it yields CASSLDSAGEYGYTF. The full variable domain, rest sourced from reference TRBV11-3 and TRBJ1-2, is EAGVVQSPRYKIIEKKQPVAFWCNPISGHNTLYWYLQNLGQGPELLIRYENEEAVDDSQLPKDRFSAERLKGVDSTLKIQPAELGDSAVYLCASSLDSAGEYGYTFGSGTRLTVV.

This clone occurred a few times. This sequence joins TRBV11-2 and TRBJ2-7; 7 bases map to TRBD1. Germline CDR1 and CDR2: SGHAT and FQNNGV. After removal of 1 base from V and 3 bases from J, the junction contained 6 bases not matched to a gene. The CDR3 extends over 15 amino acids. As DNA, the CDR3 is TGTGCCAGCAGCTTAGGTCTCCGACAGGGCTACGAGCAGTACTTC. Translation: CASSLGLRQGYEQYF.

The CDR3: CAIRDRSSREQYF. CDR3 coding DNA: TGTGCCATCAGGGACAGGTCCTCCCGCGAGCAGTACTTC. J is TRBJ2-7 and V is TRBV10-3; 7 bases map to TRBD1. V was clipped by 6 bases and J by 6 bases; unmatched bases: 8. Germline V gene sequence: CDR1 ENHRY, CDR2 SYGVKD. The CDR3 is 13 residues long.

This rearrangement joins TRBV11-3 to TRBJ1-6; D remains unclear. The CDR3 totals 13 residues. Trimming stripped 5 bases from V and 14 bases from J, with 16 bases between. The germline CDR1 and CDR2 sequences are SGHNT and YENEEA. The CDR3 region has the DNA TGTGCCAGCAGCCTACCTAACGCGGGAACCCTCCACTTT. Translating gives CASSLPNAGTLHF.

This clone was picked up a small number of times. J is TRBJ1-5 and V is TRBV2; the D is unclear. Trimming shortened V by 4 bases and J by 3 bases, and 7 bases separated the two germline ends. The CDR3 is 13 residues long. Germline lookup yields CDR1 SNHLY and CDR2 FYNNEI. As DNA, the CDR3 is TGTGCCAGCAGTGGGGCTACCAATCAGCCCCAGCATTTT. Residues: CASSGATNQPQHF.

The rearrangement joins TRBV9 to TRBJ1-3; D might be TRBD1 (6 bases). The ends were cut back, 2 bases at V and 5 bases at J, with 14 bases in the middle. The CDR3 spans 15 residues. CDR1 is SGDLS, CDR2 YYNGEE, per germline. The CDR3 sequence: CASSVGTMGRNTIYF. CDR3 DNA: TGTGCCAGCAGCGTGGGGACAATGGGGAGAAACACCATATATTTT.